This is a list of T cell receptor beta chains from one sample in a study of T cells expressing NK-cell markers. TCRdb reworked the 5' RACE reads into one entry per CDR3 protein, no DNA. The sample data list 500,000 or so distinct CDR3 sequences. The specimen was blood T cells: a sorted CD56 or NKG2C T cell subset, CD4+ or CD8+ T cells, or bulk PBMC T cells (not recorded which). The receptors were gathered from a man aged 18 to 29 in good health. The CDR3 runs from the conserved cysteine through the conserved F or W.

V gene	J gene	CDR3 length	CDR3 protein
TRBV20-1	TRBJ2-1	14	CSARGGFRPDEQFF
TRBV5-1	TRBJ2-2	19	CASSLAGLAGGTNTGELFF
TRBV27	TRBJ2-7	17	CASSTNRLVPILYEQYF
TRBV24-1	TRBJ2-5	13	CATNTGAGETQYF
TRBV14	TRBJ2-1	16	CASSHWGNGAYNEQFF
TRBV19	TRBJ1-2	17	CASSLQLPGGALDGYTF
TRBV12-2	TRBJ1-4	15	CASRLGDQNPEKLFF
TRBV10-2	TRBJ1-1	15	CASSDRQPLNTEAFF
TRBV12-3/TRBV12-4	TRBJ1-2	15	CASSRPGTVFYGYTF
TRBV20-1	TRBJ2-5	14	CSATREIISETQYF
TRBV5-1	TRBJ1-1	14	CASSFGGEGTEAFF
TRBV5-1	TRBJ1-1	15	CASSLLAGTGTEAFF
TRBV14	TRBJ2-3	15	CASSRDGIGTDTQYF
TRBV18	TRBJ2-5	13	CASSPPFTETQYF
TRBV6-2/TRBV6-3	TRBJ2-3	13	CASSRRVGDTQYF
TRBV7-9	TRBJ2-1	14	CASKGRDLYNEQFF
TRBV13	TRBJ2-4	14	CASRRAIAKNIQYF
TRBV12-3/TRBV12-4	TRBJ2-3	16	CASRKISGSSSDTQYF
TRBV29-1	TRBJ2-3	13	CSVEDGSRDTQYF
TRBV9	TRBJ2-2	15	CASSVSSGSPGELFF
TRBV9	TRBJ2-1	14	CASSVGQSAGEQFF
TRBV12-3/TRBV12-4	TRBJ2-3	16	CASSPTSSGITDTQYF
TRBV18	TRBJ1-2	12	CASSPQDTGYTF